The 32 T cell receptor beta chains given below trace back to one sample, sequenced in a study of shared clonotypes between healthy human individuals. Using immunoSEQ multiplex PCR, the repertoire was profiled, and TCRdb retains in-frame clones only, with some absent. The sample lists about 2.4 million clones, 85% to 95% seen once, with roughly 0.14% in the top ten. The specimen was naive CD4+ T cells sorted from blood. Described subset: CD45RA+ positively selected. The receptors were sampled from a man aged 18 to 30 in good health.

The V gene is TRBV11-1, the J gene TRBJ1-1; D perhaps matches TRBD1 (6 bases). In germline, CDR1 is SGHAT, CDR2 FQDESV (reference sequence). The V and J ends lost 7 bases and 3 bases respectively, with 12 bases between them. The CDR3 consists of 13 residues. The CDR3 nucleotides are TGTGCCAGCAACAAGGACAGCCACACTGAAGCTTTCTTT. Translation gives CASNKDSHTEAFF.

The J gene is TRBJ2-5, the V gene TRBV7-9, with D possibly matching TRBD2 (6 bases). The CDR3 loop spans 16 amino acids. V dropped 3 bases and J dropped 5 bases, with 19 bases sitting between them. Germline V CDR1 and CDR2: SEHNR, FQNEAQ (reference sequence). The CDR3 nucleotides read TGTGCCAGCAGCTTTAATGGTACTCGGGGGTGGGAGACCCAGTACTTC. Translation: CASSFNGTRGWETQYF.

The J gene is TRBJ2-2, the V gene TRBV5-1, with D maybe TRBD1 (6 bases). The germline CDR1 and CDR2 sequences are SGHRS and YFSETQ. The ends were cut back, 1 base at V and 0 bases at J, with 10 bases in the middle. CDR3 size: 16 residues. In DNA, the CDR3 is TGCGCCAGCAGCTTGACTACAGGGTCGAACACCGGGGAGCTGTTTTTT. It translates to CASSLTTGSNTGELFF.

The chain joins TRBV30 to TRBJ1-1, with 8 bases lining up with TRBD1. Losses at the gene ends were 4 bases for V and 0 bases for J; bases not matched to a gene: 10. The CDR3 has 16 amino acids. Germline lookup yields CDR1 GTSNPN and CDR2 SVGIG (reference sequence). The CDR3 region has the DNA TGTGCCTGGATGAGGCTCAGGGGGCCTCTGAACACTGAAGCTTTCTTT. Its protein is CAWMRLRGPLNTEAFF. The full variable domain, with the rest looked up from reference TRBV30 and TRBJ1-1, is SQTIHQWPATLVQPVGSPLSLECTVEGTSNPNLYWYRQAAGRGLQLLFYSVGIGQISSEVPQNLSASRPQDRQFILSSKKLLLSDSGFYLCAWMRLRGPLNTEAFFGQGTRLTVV.

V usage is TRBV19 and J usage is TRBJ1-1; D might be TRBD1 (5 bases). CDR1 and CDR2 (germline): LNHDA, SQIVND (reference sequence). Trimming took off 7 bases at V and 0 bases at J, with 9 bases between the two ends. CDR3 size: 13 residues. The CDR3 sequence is CASTGQLNTEAFF. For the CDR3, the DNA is TGTGCCAGTACAGGGCAGTTGAACACTGAAGCTTTCTTT.

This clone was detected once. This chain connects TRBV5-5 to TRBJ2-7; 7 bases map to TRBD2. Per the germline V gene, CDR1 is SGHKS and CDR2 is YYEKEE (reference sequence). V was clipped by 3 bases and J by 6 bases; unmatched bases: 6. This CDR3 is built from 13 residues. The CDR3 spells CASSSGRVPEQYF. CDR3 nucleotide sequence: TGTGCCAGCAGCTCGGGGAGGGTCCCCGAGCAGTACTTC. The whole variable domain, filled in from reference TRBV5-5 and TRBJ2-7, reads DAGVTQSPTHLIKTRGQQVTLRCSPISGHKSVSWYQQVLGQGPQFIFQYYEKEERGRGNFPDRFSARQFPNYSSELNVNALLLGDSALYLCASSSGRVPEQYFGPGTRLTVT.

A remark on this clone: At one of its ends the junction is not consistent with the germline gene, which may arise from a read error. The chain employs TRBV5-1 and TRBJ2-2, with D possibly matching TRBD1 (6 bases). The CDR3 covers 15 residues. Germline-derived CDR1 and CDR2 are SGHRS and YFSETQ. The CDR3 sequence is CASSFGQGNAGELFF. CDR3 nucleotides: TGCGCCAGCAGCTTCGGGCAGGGGAACGCCGGGGAGCTGTTTTTT.

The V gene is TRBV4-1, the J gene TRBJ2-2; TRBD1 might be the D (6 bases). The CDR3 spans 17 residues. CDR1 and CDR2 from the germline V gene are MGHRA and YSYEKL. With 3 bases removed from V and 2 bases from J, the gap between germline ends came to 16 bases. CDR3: CASSHPQRQDNTGELFF. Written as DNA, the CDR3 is TGCGCCAGCAGCCATCCCCAAAGACAGGATAACACCGGGGAGCTGTTTTTT.

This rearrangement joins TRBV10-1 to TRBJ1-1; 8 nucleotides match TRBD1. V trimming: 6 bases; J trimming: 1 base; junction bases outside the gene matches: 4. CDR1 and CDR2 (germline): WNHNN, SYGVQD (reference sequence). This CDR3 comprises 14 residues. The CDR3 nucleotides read TGCGCCAGCAGGCCAGGGGGCCCGAACACTGAAGCTTTCTTT. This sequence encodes CASRPGGPNTEAFF.

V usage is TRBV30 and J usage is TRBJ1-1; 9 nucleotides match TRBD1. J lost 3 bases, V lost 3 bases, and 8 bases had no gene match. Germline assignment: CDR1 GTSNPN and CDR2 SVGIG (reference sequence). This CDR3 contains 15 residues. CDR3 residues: CAWRTGTGMYTEAFF. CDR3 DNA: TGTGCCTGGAGGACCGGGACAGGGATGTACACTGAAGCTTTCTTT.

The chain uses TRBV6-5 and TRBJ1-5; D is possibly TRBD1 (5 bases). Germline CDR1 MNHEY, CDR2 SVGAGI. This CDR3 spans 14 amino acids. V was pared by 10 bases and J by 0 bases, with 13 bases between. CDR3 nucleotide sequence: TGTGCCACGGGACCCCATTATAGCAATCAGCCCCAGCATTTT. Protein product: CATGPHYSNQPQHF.

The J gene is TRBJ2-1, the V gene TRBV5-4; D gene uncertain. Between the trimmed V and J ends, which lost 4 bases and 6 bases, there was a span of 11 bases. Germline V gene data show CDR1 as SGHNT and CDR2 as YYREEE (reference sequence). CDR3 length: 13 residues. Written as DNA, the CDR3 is TGTGCCAGCAGCGTGACGGTGGGCAATGAGCAGTTCTTC. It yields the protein CASSVTVGNEQFF.

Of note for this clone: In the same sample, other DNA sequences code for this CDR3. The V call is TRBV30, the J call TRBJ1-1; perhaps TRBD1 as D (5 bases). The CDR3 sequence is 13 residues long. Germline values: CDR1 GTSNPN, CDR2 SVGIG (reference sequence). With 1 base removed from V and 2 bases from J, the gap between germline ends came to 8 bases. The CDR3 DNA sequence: TGTGCCTGGAGTGGGGGCAGCAACACTGAAGCTTTCTTT. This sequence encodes CAWSGGSNTEAFF.

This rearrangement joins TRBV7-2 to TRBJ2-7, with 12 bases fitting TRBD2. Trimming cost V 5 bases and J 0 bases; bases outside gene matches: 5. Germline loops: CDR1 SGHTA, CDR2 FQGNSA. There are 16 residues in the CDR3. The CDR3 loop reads CASSRTSGGTSYEQYF. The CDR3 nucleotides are TGTGCCAGCAGCCGCACTAGCGGGGGGACCTCCTACGAGCAGTACTTC.

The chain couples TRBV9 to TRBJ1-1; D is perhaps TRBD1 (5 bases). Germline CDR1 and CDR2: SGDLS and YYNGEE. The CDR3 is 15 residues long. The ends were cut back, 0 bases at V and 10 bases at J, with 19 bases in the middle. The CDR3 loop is CASSVGNVAGIGAFF. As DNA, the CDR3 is TGTGCCAGCAGCGTAGGGAATGTCGCAGGGATTGGAGCTTTCTTT. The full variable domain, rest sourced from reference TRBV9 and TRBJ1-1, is DSGVTQTPKHLITATGQRVTLRCSPRSGDLSVYWYQQSLDQGLQFLIQYYNGEERAKGNILERFSAQQFPDLHSELNLSSLELGDSALYFCASSVGNVAGIGAFFGQGTRLTVV.

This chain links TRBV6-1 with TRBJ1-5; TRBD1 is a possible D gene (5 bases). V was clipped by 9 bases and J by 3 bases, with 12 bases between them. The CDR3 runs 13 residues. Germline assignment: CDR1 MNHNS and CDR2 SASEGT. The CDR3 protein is CASEQGPNQPQHF. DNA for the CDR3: TGTGCCAGTGAGCAGGGTCCCAATCAGCCCCAGCATTTT.

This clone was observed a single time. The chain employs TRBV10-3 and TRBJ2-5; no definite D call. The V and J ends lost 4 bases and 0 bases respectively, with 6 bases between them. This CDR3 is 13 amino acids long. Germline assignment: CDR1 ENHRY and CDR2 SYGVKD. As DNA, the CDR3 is TGTGCCATCAGTGGAGGCAACCAAGAGACCCAGTACTTC. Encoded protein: CAISGGNQETQYF.

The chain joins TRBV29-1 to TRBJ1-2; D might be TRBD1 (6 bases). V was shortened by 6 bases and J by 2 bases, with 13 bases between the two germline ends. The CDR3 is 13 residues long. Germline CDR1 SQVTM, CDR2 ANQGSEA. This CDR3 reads CSVEGGGNYGYTF. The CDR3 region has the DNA TGCAGCGTAGAGGGAGGGGGGAACTATGGCTACACCTTC.

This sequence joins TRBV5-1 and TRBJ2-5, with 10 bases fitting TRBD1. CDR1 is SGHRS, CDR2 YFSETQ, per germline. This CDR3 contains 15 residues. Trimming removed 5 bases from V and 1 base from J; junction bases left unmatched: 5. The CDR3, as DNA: TGCGCCAGCAGAGGACAGGGGGGTACCCAAGAGACCCAGTACTTC. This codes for CASRGQGGTQETQYF.

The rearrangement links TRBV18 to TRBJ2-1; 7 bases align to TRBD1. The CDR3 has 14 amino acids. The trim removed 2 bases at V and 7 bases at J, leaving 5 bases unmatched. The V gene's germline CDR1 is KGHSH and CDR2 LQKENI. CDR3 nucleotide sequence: TGTGCCAGCTCACCAGTCTCAGGGGGTAATGAGCAGTTCTTC. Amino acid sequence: CASSPVSGGNEQFF.

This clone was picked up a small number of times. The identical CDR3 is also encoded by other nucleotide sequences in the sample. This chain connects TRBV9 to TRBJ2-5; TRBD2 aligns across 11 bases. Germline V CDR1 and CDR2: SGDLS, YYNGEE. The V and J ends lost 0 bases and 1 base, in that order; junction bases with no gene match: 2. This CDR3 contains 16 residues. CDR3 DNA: TGTGCCAGCAGCGTAGGACTAGCGGGGACCCAAGAGACCCAGTACTTC. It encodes CASSVGLAGTQETQYF.

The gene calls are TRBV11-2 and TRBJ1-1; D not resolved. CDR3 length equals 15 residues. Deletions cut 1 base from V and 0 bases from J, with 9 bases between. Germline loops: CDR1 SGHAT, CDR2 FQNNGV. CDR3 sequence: CASSLVTQVNTEAFF. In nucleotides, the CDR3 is TGTGCCAGCAGCTTAGTAACACAAGTGAACACTGAAGCTTTCTTT.

The CDR3 sequence: CASSQTSRGGYTF. The CDR3 region has the DNA TGCGCCAGCAGCCAAACCAGCCGCGGCGGCTACACCTTC. The chain links TRBV4-3 to TRBJ1-2; the D is unclear. The CDR3 is made up of 13 amino acids. V dropped 2 bases and J dropped 8 bases, with 12 bases sitting between them. The germline gives CDR1 LGHNA, CDR2 YSLEER.

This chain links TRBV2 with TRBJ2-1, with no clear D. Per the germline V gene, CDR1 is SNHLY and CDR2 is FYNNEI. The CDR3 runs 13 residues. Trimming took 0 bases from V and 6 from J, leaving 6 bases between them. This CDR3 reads CASSEAGSNEQFF. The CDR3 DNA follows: TGTGCCAGCAGTGAAGCTGGCAGCAATGAGCAGTTCTTC.

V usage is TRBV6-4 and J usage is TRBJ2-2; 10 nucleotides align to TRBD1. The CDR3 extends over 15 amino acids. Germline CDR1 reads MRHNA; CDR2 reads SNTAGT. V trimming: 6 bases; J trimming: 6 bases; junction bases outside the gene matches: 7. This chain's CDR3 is CASRPGQGRAGELFF. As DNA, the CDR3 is TGTGCCAGCAGACCGGGACAGGGGAGGGCCGGGGAGCTGTTTTTT.

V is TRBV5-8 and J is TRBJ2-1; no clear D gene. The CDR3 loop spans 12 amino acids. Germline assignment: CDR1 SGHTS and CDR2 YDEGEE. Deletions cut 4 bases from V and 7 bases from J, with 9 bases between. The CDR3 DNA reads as TGTGCCAGCAGCCCCGCATGGAATGAGCAGTTCTTC. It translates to CASSPAWNEQFF. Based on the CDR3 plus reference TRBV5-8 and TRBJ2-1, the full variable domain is EAGVTQSPTHLIKTRGQQATLRCSPISGHTSVYWYQQALGLGLQFLLWYDEGEERNRGNFPPRFSGRQFPNYSSELNVNALELEDSALYLCASSPAWNEQFFGPGTRLTVL.

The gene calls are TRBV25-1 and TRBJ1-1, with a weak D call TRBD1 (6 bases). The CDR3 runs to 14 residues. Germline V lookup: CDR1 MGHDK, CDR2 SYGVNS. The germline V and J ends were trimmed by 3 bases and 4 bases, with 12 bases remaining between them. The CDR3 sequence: CASSEGGATTEAFF. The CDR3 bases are TGTGCCAGCAGTGAGGGGGGCGCCACCACTGAAGCTTTCTTT.

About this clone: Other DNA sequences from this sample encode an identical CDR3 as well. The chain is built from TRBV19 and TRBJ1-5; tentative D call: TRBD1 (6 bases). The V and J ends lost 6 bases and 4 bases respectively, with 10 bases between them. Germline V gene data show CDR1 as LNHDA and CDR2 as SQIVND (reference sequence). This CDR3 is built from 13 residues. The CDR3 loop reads CASSTGSNQPQHF. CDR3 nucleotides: TGTGCCAGTAGCACAGGGTCGAATCAGCCCCAGCATTTT.

CDR3 DNA: TGTGCCAGCAGTTTGGCCAGGGGATACGGAAACACCATATATTTT. As protein: CASSLARGYGNTIYF. J is TRBJ1-3 and V is TRBV28, with D possibly matching TRBD1 (6 bases). The V end was cut by 3 bases, the J end by 4 bases, with 13 bases between. Germline V CDR1 and CDR2: MDHEN, SYDVKM. The CDR3 has 15 amino acids. The whole variable domain, filled in from reference TRBV28 and TRBJ1-3, reads DVKVTQSSRYLVKRTGEKVFLECVQDMDHENMFWYRQDPGLGLRLIYFSYDVKMKEKGDIPEGYSVSREKKERFSLILESASTNQTSMYLCASSLARGYGNTIYFGEGSWLTVV.

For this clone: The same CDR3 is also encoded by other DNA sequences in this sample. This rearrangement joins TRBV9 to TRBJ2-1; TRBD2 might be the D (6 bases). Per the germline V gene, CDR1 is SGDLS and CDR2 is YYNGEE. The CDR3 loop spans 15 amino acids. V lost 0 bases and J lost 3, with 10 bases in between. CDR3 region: CASSVGGGNYNEQFF. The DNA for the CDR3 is TGTGCCAGCAGCGTAGGCGGCGGGAACTACAATGAGCAGTTCTTC. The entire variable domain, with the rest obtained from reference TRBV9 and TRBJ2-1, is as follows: DSGVTQTPKHLITATGQRVTLRCSPRSGDLSVYWYQQSLDQGLQFLIQYYNGEERAKGNILERFSAQQFPDLHSELNLSSLELGDSALYFCASSVGGGNYNEQFFGPGTRLTVL.

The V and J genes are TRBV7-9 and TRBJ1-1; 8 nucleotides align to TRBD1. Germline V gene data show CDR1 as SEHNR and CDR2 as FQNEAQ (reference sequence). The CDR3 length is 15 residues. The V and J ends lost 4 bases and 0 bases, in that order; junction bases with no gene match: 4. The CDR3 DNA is TGTGCCAGCAGCTCCCCAGGGGGCTTGAACACTGAAGCTTTCTTT. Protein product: CASSSPGGLNTEAFF. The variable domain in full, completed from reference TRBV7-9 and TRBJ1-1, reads DTGVSQNPRHKITKRGQNVTFRCDPISEHNRLYWYRQTLGQGPEFLTYFQNEAQLEKSRLLSDRFSAERPKGSFSTLEIQRTEQGDSAMYLCASSSPGGLNTEAFFGQGTRLTVV.

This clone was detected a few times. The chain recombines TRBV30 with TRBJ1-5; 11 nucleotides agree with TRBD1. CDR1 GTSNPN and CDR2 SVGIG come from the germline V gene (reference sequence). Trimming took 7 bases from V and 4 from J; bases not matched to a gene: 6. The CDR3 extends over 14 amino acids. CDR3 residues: CASSGTGGNQPQHF. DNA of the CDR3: TGTGCCTCATCCGGGACAGGGGGTAATCAGCCCCAGCATTTT.